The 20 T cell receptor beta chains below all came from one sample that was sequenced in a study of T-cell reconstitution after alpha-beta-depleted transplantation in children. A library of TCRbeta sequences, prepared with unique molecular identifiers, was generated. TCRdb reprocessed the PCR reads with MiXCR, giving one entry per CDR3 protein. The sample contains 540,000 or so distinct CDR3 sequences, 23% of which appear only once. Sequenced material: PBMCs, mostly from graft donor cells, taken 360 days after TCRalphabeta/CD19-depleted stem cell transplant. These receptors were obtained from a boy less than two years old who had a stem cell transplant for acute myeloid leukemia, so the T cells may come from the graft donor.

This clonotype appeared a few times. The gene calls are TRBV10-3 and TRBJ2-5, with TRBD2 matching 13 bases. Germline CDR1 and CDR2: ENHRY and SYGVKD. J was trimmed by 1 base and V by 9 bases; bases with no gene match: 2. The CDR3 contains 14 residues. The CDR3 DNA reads TGTGCCATTGGGACTAGCGGGGTCCAAGAGACCCAGTACTTC. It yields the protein CAIGTSGVQETQYF.

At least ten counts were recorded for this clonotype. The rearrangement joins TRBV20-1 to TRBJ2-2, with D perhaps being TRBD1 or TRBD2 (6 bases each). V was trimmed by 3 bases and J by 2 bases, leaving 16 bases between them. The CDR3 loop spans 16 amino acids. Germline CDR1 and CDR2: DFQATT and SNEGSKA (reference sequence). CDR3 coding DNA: TGCAGTGCTAGGGTGGGGGGCCTGAGTAACACCGGGGAGCTGTTTTTT. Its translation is CSARVGGLSNTGELFF.

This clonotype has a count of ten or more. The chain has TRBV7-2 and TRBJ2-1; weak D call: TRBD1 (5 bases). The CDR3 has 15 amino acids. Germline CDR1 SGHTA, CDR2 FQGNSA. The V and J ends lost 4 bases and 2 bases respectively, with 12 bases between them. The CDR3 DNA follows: TGTGCCAGCAGCTCTCAGGGATGGGCCTACAATGAGCAGTTCTTC. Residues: CASSSQGWAYNEQFF. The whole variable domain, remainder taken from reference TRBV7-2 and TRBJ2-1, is GAGVSQSPSNKVTEKGKDVELRCDPISGHTALYWYRQSLGQGLEFLIYFQGNSAPDKSGLPSDRFSAERTGGSVSTLTIQRTQQEDSAVYLCASSSQGWAYNEQFFGPGTRLTVL.

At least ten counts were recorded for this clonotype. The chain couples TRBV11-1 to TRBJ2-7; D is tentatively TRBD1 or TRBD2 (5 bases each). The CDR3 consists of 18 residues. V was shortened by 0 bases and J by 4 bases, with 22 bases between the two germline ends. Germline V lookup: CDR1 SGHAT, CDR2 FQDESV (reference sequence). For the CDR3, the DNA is TGTGCCAGCAGCTTAGCGCCCTCCCCGGGACCTAGACCTTACGAGCAGTACTTC. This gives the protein CASSLAPSPGPRPYEQYF.

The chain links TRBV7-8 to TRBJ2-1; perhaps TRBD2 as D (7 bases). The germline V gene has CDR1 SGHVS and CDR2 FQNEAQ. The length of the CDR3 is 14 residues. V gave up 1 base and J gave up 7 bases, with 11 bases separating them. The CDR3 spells CASSLVAGANEQFF. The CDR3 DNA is TGTGCCAGCAGCTTAGTCGCGGGGGCGAATGAGCAGTTCTTC.

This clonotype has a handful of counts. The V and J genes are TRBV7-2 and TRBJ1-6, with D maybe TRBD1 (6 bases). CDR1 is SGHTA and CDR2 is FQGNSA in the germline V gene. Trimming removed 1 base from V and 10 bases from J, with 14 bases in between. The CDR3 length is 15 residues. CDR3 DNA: TGTGCCAGCAGCTTAGAAGGCAGGGGCAGATCACCCCTCCACTTT. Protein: CASSLEGRGRSPLHF.

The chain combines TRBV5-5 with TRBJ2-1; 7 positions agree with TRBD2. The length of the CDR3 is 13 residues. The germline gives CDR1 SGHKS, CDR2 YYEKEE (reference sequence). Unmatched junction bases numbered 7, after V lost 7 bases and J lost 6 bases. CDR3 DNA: TGTGCCAGCTATAGGGACTATGGCAATGAGCAGTTCTTC. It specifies CASYRDYGNEQFF.

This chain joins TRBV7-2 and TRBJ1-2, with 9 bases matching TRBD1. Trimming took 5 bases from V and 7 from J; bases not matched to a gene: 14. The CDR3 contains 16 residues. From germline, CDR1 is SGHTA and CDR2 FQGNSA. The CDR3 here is CASSRMRTGQGGGYTF. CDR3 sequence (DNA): TGTGCCAGCAGCCGCATGCGAACGGGACAGGGTGGTGGCTACACCTTC.

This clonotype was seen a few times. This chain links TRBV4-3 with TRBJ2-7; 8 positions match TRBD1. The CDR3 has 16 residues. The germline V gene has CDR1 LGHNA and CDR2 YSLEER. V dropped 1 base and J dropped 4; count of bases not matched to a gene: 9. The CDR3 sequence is CASSQAKDRVPYEQYF. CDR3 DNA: TGCGCCAGCAGCCAAGCCAAGGACAGGGTACCTTACGAGCAGTACTTC.

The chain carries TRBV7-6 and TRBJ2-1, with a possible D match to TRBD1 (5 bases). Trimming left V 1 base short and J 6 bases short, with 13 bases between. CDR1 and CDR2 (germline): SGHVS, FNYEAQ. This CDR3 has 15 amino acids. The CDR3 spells CASSLEGPALNEQFF. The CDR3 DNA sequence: TGTGCCAGCAGCTTAGAGGGGCCTGCCCTCAATGAGCAGTTCTTC.

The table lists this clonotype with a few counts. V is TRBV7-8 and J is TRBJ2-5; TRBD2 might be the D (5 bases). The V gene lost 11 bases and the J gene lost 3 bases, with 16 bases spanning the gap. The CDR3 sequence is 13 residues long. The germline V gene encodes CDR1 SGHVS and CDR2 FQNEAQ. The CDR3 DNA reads TGTGCCCTACCCGGGGAGCGGAAAGAGACCCAGTACTTC. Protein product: CALPGERKETQYF.

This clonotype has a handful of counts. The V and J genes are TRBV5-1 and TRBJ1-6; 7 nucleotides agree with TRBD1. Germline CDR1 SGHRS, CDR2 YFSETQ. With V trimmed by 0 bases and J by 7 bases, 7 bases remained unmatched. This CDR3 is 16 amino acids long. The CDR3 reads CASSLEGAPSNSPLHF. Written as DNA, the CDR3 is TGCGCCAGCAGCTTGGAGGGGGCACCTTCAAATTCACCCCTCCACTTT.

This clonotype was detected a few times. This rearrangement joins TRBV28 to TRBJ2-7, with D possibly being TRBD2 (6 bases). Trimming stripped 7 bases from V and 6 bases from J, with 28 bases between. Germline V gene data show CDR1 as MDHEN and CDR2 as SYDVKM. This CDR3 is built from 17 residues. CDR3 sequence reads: CASTGSIRAFLSGEQYV. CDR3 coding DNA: TGTGCCAGCACCGGATCAATCCGGGCCTTTCTTAGCGGCGAGCAGTACGTC.

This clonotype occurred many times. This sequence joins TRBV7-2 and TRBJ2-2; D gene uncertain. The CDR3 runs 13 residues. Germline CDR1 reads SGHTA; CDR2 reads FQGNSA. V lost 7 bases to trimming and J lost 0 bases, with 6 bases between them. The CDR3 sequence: CASNFPNTGELFF. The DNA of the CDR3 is TGTGCCAGCAATTTCCCGAACACCGGGGAGCTGTTTTTT.

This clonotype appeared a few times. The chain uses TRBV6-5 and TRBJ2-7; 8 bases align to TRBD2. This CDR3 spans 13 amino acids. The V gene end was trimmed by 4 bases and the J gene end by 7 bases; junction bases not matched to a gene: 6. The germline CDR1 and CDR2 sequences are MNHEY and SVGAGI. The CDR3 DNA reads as TGTGCCAGCAGTTTAGCGGGGTGGGGTGAGCAGTACGTC. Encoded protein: CASSLAGWGEQYV.

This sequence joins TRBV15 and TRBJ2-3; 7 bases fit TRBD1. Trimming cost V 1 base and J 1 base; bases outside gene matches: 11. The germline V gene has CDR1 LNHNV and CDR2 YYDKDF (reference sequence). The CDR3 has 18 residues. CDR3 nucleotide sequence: TGTGCCACCAGCAGAGCAAGAAGGGGGCCAGTCGGCACAGATACGCAGTATTTT. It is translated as CATSRARRGPVGTDTQYF.

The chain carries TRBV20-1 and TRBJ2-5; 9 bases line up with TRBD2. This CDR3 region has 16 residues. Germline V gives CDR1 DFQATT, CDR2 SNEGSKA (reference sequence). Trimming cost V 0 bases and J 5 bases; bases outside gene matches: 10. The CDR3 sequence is CSARDDRRGGRETQYF. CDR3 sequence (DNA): TGCAGTGCTAGAGATGATCGGCGGGGGGGCCGCGAGACCCAGTACTTC.

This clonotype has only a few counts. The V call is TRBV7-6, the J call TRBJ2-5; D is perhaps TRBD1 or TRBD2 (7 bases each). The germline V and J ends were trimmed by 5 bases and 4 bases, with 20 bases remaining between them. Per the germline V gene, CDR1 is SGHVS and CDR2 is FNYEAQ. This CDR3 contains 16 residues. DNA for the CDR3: TGTGCCAGCAGCCCCAGGCCTTCAGGGGGGGTAGAGACCCAGTACTTC. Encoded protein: CASSPRPSGGVETQYF. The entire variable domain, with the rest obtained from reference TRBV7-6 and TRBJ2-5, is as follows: GAGVSQSPRYKVTKRGQDVALRCDPISGHVSLYWYRQALGQGPEFLTYFNYEAQQDKSGLPNDRFSAERPEGSISTLTIQRTEQRDSAMYRCASSPRPSGGVETQYFGPGTRLLVL.

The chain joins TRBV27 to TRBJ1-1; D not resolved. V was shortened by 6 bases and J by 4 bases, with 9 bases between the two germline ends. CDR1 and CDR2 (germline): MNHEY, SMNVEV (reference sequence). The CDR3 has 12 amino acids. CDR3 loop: CASSGQSTEAFF. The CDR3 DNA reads TGTGCCAGCAGCGGGCAGAGCACTGAAGCTTTCTTT.

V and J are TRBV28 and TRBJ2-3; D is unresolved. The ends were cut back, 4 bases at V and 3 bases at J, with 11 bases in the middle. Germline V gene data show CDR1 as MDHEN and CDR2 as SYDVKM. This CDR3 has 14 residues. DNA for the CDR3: TGTGCCAGCAGTTCGGGCATTAAGACAGATACGCAGTATTTT. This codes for CASSSGIKTDTQYF. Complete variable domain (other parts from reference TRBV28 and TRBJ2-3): DVKVTQSSRYLVKRTGEKVFLECVQDMDHENMFWYRQDPGLGLRLIYFSYDVKMKEKGDIPEGYSVSREKKERFSLILESASTNQTSMYLCASSSGIKTDTQYFGPGTRLTVL.